What follows are 8 T cell receptor beta chains derived from one specimen sequenced in a study of blood T cells in healthy people across ages. Together with a sample-barcoded 5' primer, a J-beta primer mix was included in a second PCR lasting roughly 6 to 12 cycles. One entry per CDR3 protein results from TCRdb running MiXCR on the 5' RACE reads. In the table there are hundreds of thousands of distinct CDR3 sequences, around 43% of which are singletons. Sequencing was carried out using blood. The receptors shown here come from a man aged 55 to 70 in good health.

The rearrangement joins TRBV7-8 to TRBJ2-7; 9 bases line up with TRBD2. V trimming: 0 bases; J trimming: 6 bases; junction bases outside the gene matches: 3. The CDR3 is made up of 14 amino acids. The germline CDR1 and CDR2 sequences are SGHVS and FQNEAQ. CDR3 residues: CASSLASGGFEQYF. The CDR3 coding sequence is TGTGCCAGCAGCTTAGCCAGCGGGGGGTTCGAGCAGTACTTC.

This clonotype has just a few counts. V usage is TRBV6-2 or TRBV6-3 and J usage is TRBJ2-5; TRBD1 might be the D (5 bases). V was shortened by 0 bases and J by 5 bases, with 16 bases between the two germline ends. Per germline, CDR1 MNHEY and CDR2 SVGEGT. The CDR3 runs 16 residues. The CDR3, as DNA: TGTGCCAGCAGTTACTCGGACCAGGGCCTTGCGGAGACCCAGTACTTC. This codes for CASSYSDQGLAETQYF.

This clonotype has at least ten counts. This chain uses TRBV29-1 with TRBJ1-2; TRBD1 might be the D (6 bases). The CDR3 covers 16 residues. V lost 1 base and J 0 bases, leaving 15 bases between the germline ends. Germline CDR1 is SQVTM and CDR2 is ANQGSEA. The DNA of the CDR3 is TGCAGCGTTGAAGGGGGGCCCAGCAATCCTAACTATGGCTACACCTTC. Amino acid sequence: CSVEGGPSNPNYGYTF.

Many counts were recorded for this clonotype. The chain employs TRBV29-1 and TRBJ1-2, with 11 bases identical to TRBD1. Losses at the gene ends were 3 bases for V and 4 bases for J; bases not matched to a gene: 1. The CDR3 totals 13 residues. Germline V gene lookup returns CDR1 SQVTM and CDR2 ANQGSEA. The CDR3 region is CSVEGQGVYGYTF. The CDR3 bases are TGCAGCGTTGAGGGACAGGGGGTCTATGGCTACACCTTC.

V is TRBV4-1 and J is TRBJ1-5, with D unclear. Germline CDR1 MGHRA, CDR2 YSYEKL. V was cut by 0 bases and J by 5 bases, with 11 bases left in between. The CDR3 is made up of 15 amino acids. The DNA for the CDR3 is TGCGCCAGCAGCCAAGATGGGCAGAAGGATCAGCCCCAGCATTTT. Amino acids: CASSQDGQKDQPQHF.

Here the CDR3 DNA reads TGTGCCAGCAGCTACCGGGACATAAACTTTTACGGGCAGTACTTC. It specifies CASSYRDINFYGQYF. The gene calls are TRBV11-3 and TRBJ2-5; the D gene is possibly TRBD1 (6 bases). Germline lookup yields CDR1 SGHNT and CDR2 YENEEA. CDR3 length: 15 residues. V lost 4 bases to trimming and J lost 11 bases, with 23 bases between them.

The V gene is TRBV14, the J gene TRBJ2-7; D is unresolved. CDR1 SGHDN and CDR2 FVKESK come from the germline V gene. The CDR3 has 13 residues. V was cut by 2 bases and J by 3 bases, with 8 bases left in between. The CDR3 reads CASSQHNYYEQYF. In DNA, the CDR3 is TGTGCCAGCAGCCAACACAATTACTACGAGCAGTACTTC.

The chain carries TRBV2 and TRBJ2-5, with 7 bases lining up with TRBD1. V shed 5 bases, J shed 11 bases, and the junction held 11 bases outside the gene matches. Germline assignment: CDR1 SNHLY and CDR2 FYNNEI. The CDR3 length is 13 residues. CDR3 nucleotide sequence: TGTGCCAGCAGTAAACAGGGGTTGGGGGAGCAGTACTTC. It encodes CASSKQGLGEQYF.